A selection of T cell receptor beta chains follows, all from one sample in a study of beta chain features in type 1 diabetes. The repertoire was sequenced with immunoSEQ multiplex PCR; TCRdb's copy has only in-frame clones and lacks some. The sample lists approximately 160,000 clones, roughly 65% occurring once. The sample was naive CD4+ T cells from blood. Source of these receptors: a young man with type 1 diabetes. CDR3s include the opening cysteine and the closing phenylalanine or tryptophan. Each record gives: clone size, V gene, J gene, D gene, CDR3 protein, CDR3 DNA. A D gene is named only where the DNA matches it firmly. Size is omitted from some rows. Given values are once, few, many or a class for expanded clones.

size: .
V: TRBV6-5
J: TRBJ1-6
D: TRBD1
CDR3: CASRPGQGFSPLHF
DNA: TGTGCCAGCAGACCCGGACAGGGGTTCTCACCCCTCCACTTT

size: few
V: TRBV7-2
J: TRBJ2-3
D: TRBD1
CDR3: CASSSGQIASTDTQYF
DNA: TGTGCCAGCAGCTCGGGACAGATCGCGAGCACAGATACGCAGTATTTT

size: .
V: TRBV2
J: TRBJ1-4
D: .
CDR3: CASSVEKLFF
DNA: TGTGCCAGCAGTGTAGAAAAACTGTTTTTT

size: .
V: TRBV29-1
J: TRBJ2-7
D: TRBD2
CDR3: CSVARGSYEQYF
DNA: TGCAGCGTTGCGCGGGGGAGTTACGAGCAGTACTTC

size: .
V: TRBV25-1
J: TRBJ1-1
D: .
CDR3: CASSEGTWTGAFF
DNA: TGTGCCAGCAGTGAAGGGACCTGGACGGGAGCTTTCTTT

size: .
V: TRBV18
J: TRBJ2-7
D: .
CDR3: CASSPRGDVEQYF
DNA: TGTGCCAGCTCACCGCGCGGGGACGTCGAGCAGTACTTC

size: .
V: TRBV2
J: TRBJ1-2
D: .
CDR3: CASSVTANYGYTF
DNA: TGTGCCAGCAGCGTGACAGCCAACTATGGCTACACCTTC

size: .
V: TRBV28
J: TRBJ1-2
D: .
CDR3: CASSYRVNYGYTF
DNA: TGTGCCAGCAGTTACAGGGTCAACTATGGCTACACCTTC

size: .
V: TRBV20-1
J: TRBJ1-1
D: TRBD1
CDR3: CKGTGGTEAFF
DNA: TGCAAGGGTACAGGGGGCACTGAAGCTTTCTTT

size: few
V: TRBV30
J: TRBJ2-5
D: TRBD2
CDR3: CAWSLTSGGETQYF
DNA: TGTGCCTGGAGTTTGACTAGCGGGGGGGAGACCCAGTACTTC

size: .
V: TRBV25-1
J: TRBJ2-7
D: .
CDR3: CASSGTLAPGPYEQYF
DNA: TGTGCCAGCAGTGGAACGTTAGCGCCTGGACCCTACGAGCAGTACTTC

size: .
V: TRBV11-2
J: TRBJ1-4
D: .
CDR3: CASSTLRRGTNEKLFF
DNA: TGTGCCAGCAGCACCCTAAGACGGGGCACTAATGAAAAACTGTTTTTT

size: .
V: TRBV7-9
J: TRBJ2-1
D: TRBD1
CDR3: CASSPSRGNEQFF
DNA: TGTGCCAGCAGCCCGAGCAGGGGGAATGAGCAGTTCTTC

size: .
V: TRBV4-3
J: TRBJ2-7
D: TRBD2
CDR3: CASSQEGGAYEQYF
DNA: TGCGCCAGCAGCCAAGAGGGAGGGGCCTACGAGCAGTACTTC

size: .
V: TRBV28
J: TRBJ2-5
D: .
CDR3: CASSPPVRGWETQYF
DNA: TGTGCCAGCAGTCCACCCGTACGCGGGTGGGAGACCCAGTACTTC

size: .
V: TRBV13
J: TRBJ1-1
D: TRBD1
CDR3: CASSTGQGKLVTEAFF
DNA: TGTGCCAGCAGCACGGGACAGGGCAAACTAGTAACTGAAGCTTTCTTT

size: .
V: TRBV29-1
J: TRBJ2-1
D: .
CDR3: CSSDPGMNNEQFF
DNA: TGCAGCTCCGATCCTGGGATGAACAATGAGCAGTTCTTC

size: .
V: TRBV30
J: TRBJ2-5
D: .
CDR3: CAWSGQGPETQYF
DNA: TGTGCCTGGAGTGGACAAGGGCCAGAGACCCAGTACTTC

size: .
V: TRBV7-9
J: TRBJ2-1
D: .
CDR3: CASSSQEQFF
DNA: TGTGCCAGCAGCTCTCAGGAGCAGTTCTTC

size: .
V: TRBV29-1
J: TRBJ2-5
D: .
CDR3: CSVTVGETQYF
DNA: TGCAGCGTTACAGTGGGAGAGACCCAGTACTTC

size: .
V: TRBV18
J: TRBJ2-5
D: TRBD1
CDR3: CASSQNSDRGNQETQYF
DNA: TGTGCCAGCTCCCAAAATTCGGACAGGGGCAATCAAGAGACCCAGTACTTC

size: few
V: TRBV29-1
J: TRBJ1-1
D: .
CDR3: CSVRLSWNTEAFF
DNA: TGCAGCGTTCGGTTGAGCTGGAACACTGAAGCTTTCTTT

size: .
V: TRBV27
J: TRBJ1-1
D: .
CDR3: CASRWNTEAFF
DNA: TGTGCCAGCAGATGGAACACTGAAGCTTTCTTT

size: .
V: TRBV29-1
J: TRBJ1-2
D: .
CDR3: CSVEDWGFGYTF
DNA: TGCAGCGTTGAAGATTGGGGGTTTGGCTACACCTTC

size: few
V: TRBV29-1
J: TRBJ2-1
D: .
CDR3: CSVEGYNEQFF
DNA: TGCAGCGTCGAAGGATACAATGAGCAGTTCTTC

size: few
V: TRBV7-8
J: TRBJ2-7
D: .
CDR3: CASSLWRDYEQYF
DNA: TGTGCCAGCAGCTTGTGGAGAGACTACGAGCAGTACTTC

size: .
V: TRBV29-1
J: TRBJ1-2
D: TRBD1
CDR3: CSVGDREGGYTF
DNA: TGCAGCGTCGGCGACAGGGAAGGTGGCTACACCTTC

size: .
V: TRBV7-2
J: TRBJ2-7
D: .
CDR3: CASSLASASSYEQYF
DNA: TGTGCCAGCAGCTTAGCTAGCGCCAGCTCCTACGAGCAGTACTTC

size: .
V: TRBV7-6
J: TRBJ2-5
D: .
CDR3: CASSPGLGETQYF
DNA: TGTGCCAGCAGCCCAGGACTGGGGGAGACCCAGTACTTC

size: .
V: TRBV13
J: TRBJ1-2
D: .
CDR3: CASSFGQRGYTF
DNA: TGTGCCAGCAGCTTTGGACAGCGGGGCTACACCTTC

size: few
V: TRBV9
J: TRBJ2-1
D: TRBD2
CDR3: CASSVAASGYNEQFF
DNA: TGTGCCAGCAGCGTAGCGGCTAGCGGGTACAATGAGCAGTTCTTC

size: .
V: TRBV29-1
J: TRBJ1-2
D: .
CDR3: CSVDRAPIYGYTF
DNA: TGCAGCGTTGACAGGGCGCCGATCTATGGCTACACCTTC

size: few
V: TRBV10-3
J: TRBJ2-5
D: .
CDR3: CAISTVQETQYF
DNA: TGTGCCATCAGCACAGTCCAAGAGACCCAGTACTTC

size: .
V: TRBV5-6
J: TRBJ2-1
D: TRBD1
CDR3: CASSSPGQGYNEQFF
DNA: TGTGCCAGCAGCTCGCCGGGACAGGGGTACAATGAGCAGTTCTTC

size: .
V: TRBV7-2
J: TRBJ2-7
D: TRBD1
CDR3: CASSLSQDRIPYEQYF
DNA: TGTGCCAGCAGCTTATCCCAGGACAGGATCCCCTACGAGCAGTACTTC

size: .
V: TRBV7-2
J: TRBJ2-5
D: .
CDR3: CASSLLEETQYF
DNA: TGTGCCAGCAGCTTATTGGAAGAGACCCAGTACTTC

size: .
V: TRBV18
J: TRBJ2-4
D: .
CDR3: CASSSSPIQYF
DNA: TGTGCCAGCTCATCTAGTCCAATTCAGTACTTC

size: .
V: TRBV7-2
J: TRBJ1-2
D: .
CDR3: CASSLAPEPGYTF
DNA: TGTGCCAGCAGCTTAGCTCCTGAACCTGGCTACACCTTC

size: .
V: TRBV14
J: TRBJ2-1
D: .
CDR3: CATSRGGYNEQFF
DNA: TGTGCCACTAGCAGGGGCGGTTACAATGAGCAGTTCTTC

size: few
V: TRBV7-9
J: TRBJ2-3
D: TRBD1
CDR3: CASSPLQGAEDTQYF
DNA: TGTGCCAGCAGCCCACTACAGGGGGCGGAAGATACGCAGTATTTT

size: .
V: TRBV7-2
J: TRBJ2-1
D: TRBD2
CDR3: CASSSRVGLAGEVEQFF
DNA: TGTGCCAGCAGCTCCAGAGTCGGACTAGCGGGGGAGGTTGAGCAGTTCTTC

size: .
V: TRBV7-9
J: TRBJ2-1
D: .
CDR3: CASSLTDYNEQFF
DNA: TGTGCCAGCAGCTTAACAGATTACAATGAGCAGTTCTTC

size: few
V: TRBV29-1
J: TRBJ2-1
D: .
CDR3: CSVDRGNNEQFF
DNA: TGCAGCGTTGATCGGGGGAACAATGAGCAGTTCTTC

size: .
V: TRBV4-3
J: TRBJ2-7
D: TRBD1
CDR3: CASSQDGTGDPPSSYEQYF
DNA: TGCGCCAGCAGCCAAGATGGGACAGGGGACCCCCCTAGCTCCTACGAGCAGTACTTC

size: few
V: TRBV29-1
J: TRBJ2-5
D: TRBD2
CDR3: CSVEWGGETQYF
DNA: TGCAGCGTTGAATGGGGGGGAGAGACCCAGTACTTC

size: .
V: TRBV9
J: TRBJ2-3
D: .
CDR3: CASSVVSVSDTQYF
DNA: TGTGCCAGCAGCGTAGTGTCGGTTTCAGATACGCAGTATTTT